This T cell receptor (beta chain) came from a study of vaccination effects on CD4 cells after COVID-19 (dated by TCRdb to 2021 to 2024). With respect to the entire study: The ViraFEST assay stimulated PBMC with viral peptide pools and then used TCR sequencing to identify antigen-specific CD4+ T cell clonotypes by expansion. Cultures from other donors in the study were sequenced using the Oncomine TCR Beta short-read assay on an Illumina iSeq 100. A total of 10 COVID-19 convalescent patients and several SARS-CoV-2-naive healthy vaccine recipients were included in the full study. The study compared SARS-CoV-2 spike-specific CD4+ TCR repertoires before and after mRNA vaccination in COVID-19 convalescent patients and infection-naive vaccine recipients. Post-vaccine samples across the study were collected a median of 72 days after the second dose, with a range of 14 to 241. Under 2.5 million PBMC per well were cultured with approximately 10 ug/ml peptides in IMDM containing approximately 4.7% human AB serum, about 9.7 IU/ml IL-2 and gentamicin.

This clone was counted once. It has no known antigen specificity. It has no much larger one-base neighbor in the sample; base qualities were not kept. General findings and caveats noted by the study authors: In healthy vaccine recipients, vaccine-induced clones were almost all SARS-CoV-2 mono-reactive, with only 1 of 255 being cross-reactive with common cold coronaviruses. Only a small number of convalescent patients were included, and no early post-infection timepoints were available, which limited the study. At late post-vaccination timepoints, both infection-induced and vaccine-induced clones showed marked clonal contraction, consistent with waning T cell responses.

After about 10 days of culture, CD4+ T cells were isolated with the EasySep CD4+ T cell isolation kit. Each participant received two doses of an mRNA SARS-CoV-2 vaccine, either BNT162b2 or mRNA-1273. The absence of prior SARS-CoV-2 infection in healthy vaccine recipients was confirmed by negative nucleocapsid antibodies before and after vaccination. Half of the culture medium was replaced with fresh IL-2-containing medium on days 3 and 7. Unless noted otherwise, every peptide stimulation condition was grown in triplicate wells. PBMC were separated from whole blood using Ficoll-Paque Plus gradient centrifugation and were then either cryopreserved at -140C or used fresh. Genomic DNA was extracted from cultured CD4+ T cells with the QIAamp micro DNA kit. Library preparation used the immunoSEQ multiplex PCR assay. TCR beta CDR3 sequencing was performed on DNA from the cultured, isolated CD4+ T cells. The paper's data handling went like this. Non-productive TCR sequences were removed, reads were trimmed to the CDR3 region, and CDR3s of at least 7 amino acids were retained. The MANAFEST web app was used to pick out antigen-specific clonotypes by comparing their expansion in peptide wells with that in reference cultures. For clones to be considered positive, expansion at FDR<0.05 versus reference and all other wells, an odds ratio above 5, and a frequency above 0.1% in two replicate wells were required. A clonotype was defined as cross-reactive if the clonotype was significantly expanded both in SARS-CoV-2 spike wells and in at least one common cold coronavirus spike condition. CDR3 similarity was assessed by Levenshtein distance with the stringdist R package, and unrooted trees were built with ape in R 3.6.1. TCRdb stores this immuneACCESS table with in-frame sequences only. Part of the clones is absent; in the studies checked, under half of the shortfall reflects unresolved V genes, and no reason is known for the rest. D and trimming were read from the DNA, whereas the V and J calls and clone size are those reported in that table. In all, the sample holds about 45,000 clones, and roughly 72% of those were seen once. The ten largest clones capture roughly 9.7% of the sample.

This sample comprised CD4+ T cells from PBMCs cultured without peptide, obtained after COVID-19 vaccination. This receptor was obtained from a human donor who received a COVID-19 vaccine.

The DNA sequence is as follows: TGTGCCAGCAGTTTACGGACAGGGGCTAGTAACACTGAAGCTTTCTTT. The encoded protein is CASSLRTGASNTEAFF. This chain is built from TRBV6-5 and TRBJ1-1; 9 bases in the middle match TRBD1. The germline V gene encodes CDR1 MNHEY and CDR2 SVGAGI. The CDR3 covers 16 residues, taking in both the cysteine and the phenylalanine. Only CDR3 DNA remains: 48 bases, in frame from the first base. Trimmed from V: 4 bases; trimmed from J: 2 bases; junction bases lacking a gene match: 8.